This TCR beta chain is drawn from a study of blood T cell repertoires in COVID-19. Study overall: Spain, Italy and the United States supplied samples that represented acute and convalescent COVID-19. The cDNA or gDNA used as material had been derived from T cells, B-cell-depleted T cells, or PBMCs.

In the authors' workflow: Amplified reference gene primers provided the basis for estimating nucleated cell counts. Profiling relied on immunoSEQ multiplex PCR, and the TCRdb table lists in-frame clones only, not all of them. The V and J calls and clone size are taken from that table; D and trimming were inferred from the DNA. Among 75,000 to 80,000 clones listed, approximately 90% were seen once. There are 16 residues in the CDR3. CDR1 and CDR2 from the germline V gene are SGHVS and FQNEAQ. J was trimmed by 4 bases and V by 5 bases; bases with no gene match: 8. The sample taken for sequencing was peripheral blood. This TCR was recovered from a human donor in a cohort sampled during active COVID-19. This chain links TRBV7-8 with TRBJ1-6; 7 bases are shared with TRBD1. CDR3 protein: CASSAPATGYNSPLHF. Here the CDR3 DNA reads TGTGCCAGCAGCGCGCCGGCGACAGGGTATAATTCACCCCTCCACTTT. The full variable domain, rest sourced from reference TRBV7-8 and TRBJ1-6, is GAGVSQSPRYKVAKRGQDVALRCDPISGHVSLFWYQQALGQGPEFLTYFQNEAQLDKSGLPSDRFFAERPEGSVSTLKIQRTQQEDSAVYLCASSAPATGYNSPLHFGNGTRLTVT.